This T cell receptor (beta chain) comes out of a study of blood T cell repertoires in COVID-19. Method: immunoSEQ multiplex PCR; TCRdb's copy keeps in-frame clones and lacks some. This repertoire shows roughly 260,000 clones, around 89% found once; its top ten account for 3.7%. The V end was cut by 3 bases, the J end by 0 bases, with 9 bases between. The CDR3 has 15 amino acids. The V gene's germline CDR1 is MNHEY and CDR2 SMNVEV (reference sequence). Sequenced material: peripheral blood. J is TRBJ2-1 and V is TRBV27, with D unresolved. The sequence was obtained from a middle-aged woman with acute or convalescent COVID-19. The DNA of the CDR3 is TGTGCCAGCAGTTTTCGGTGGAGCTCCTACAATGAGCAGTTCTTC. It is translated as CASSFRWSSYNEQFF.